The entry below gives a single TCR beta chain sequence along with its context. Its antigen is currently not known. Base qualities are not at hand, and no much larger clone is one base apart. The roughly 39 donors, aged about 6 to 90 years, were systemically healthy Caucasian individuals from Russia. Around 10 milliliters of peripheral blood were drawn from each donor into EDTA-treated Vacutainer tubes. Ficoll-Paque density-gradient centrifugation was used to isolate PBMCs, with at least 6.5 million per sample. Total RNA was extracted from PBMCs with Trizol reagent, with at least 5 micrograms obtained per sample. For every donor, an aliquot of PBMCs went through flow cytometry to measure the percentages of naive CD45RAhigh/CD27high T cells. The library was generated by 5' RACE. The sequencer was an Illumina HiSeq 2500. A second PCR of about 6 to 12 cycles was run with a J-beta primer mix and a sample-barcoded 5' primer. A unique molecular identifier was introduced onto each TCR beta cDNA molecule by a template-switch 5' adaptor carrying 12 random nucleotides. Each sample yielded at least 3 million CDR3-containing paired-end reads. The Mint cDNA synthesis kit, primed by a TRBC-specific oligonucleotide, was used to synthesize first-strand cDNA from all RNA. All cDNA was treated with uracil-DNA glycosylase and then went through a first 18-cycle PCR with the universal primers M1SS and BC2_uni_R. The authors processed their data as follows. Each sample was normalized by randomly selecting 1 million high-quality reads, each carrying a distinct molecular identifier. Reads sharing molecular identifiers were discarded rather than binned into consensus sequences. MiTCR, run with a Q25 quality threshold and the strictest error-elimination algorithm, handled CDR3 identification, clonotype clustering and error correction. A nonparametric unseen species model with Euler transformation was used to estimate a lower bound on total TCR beta diversity. Starting from the raw public reads, TCRdb applied fastp trimming at Q25, assembled clones with MiXCR and retained in-frame beta chains. Rows with a matching CDR3 protein are joined into one entry that keeps the most common DNA and genes. These V and J calls derive from TCRdb rather than the authors' analysis. Across this sample there are hundreds of thousands of distinct CDR3 sequences, with around 32% seen only once. Roughly 15% of the sample rests with the top ten.

The sample comes from a study of blood T cells in healthy people across ages (dated by TCRdb to 2014 to 2015). In terms of the full investigation: In model experiments, template switching captured about one uniquely barcoded TCR beta cDNA molecule for every two T cells. Using deep sequencing normalized with unique cDNA molecular identifiers, the study measured how TCR beta repertoire diversity changes with age. Donors were grouped into four age groups: young (average approximately 15 years), middle-aged (39), aged (62) and long-lived (roughly 80). Donors of different ages were randomly distributed across sequencing lanes to avoid experimental bias. Two additional independent replicas of 1 million unique cDNA reads from the same blood draw were analyzed for two donors (one aged 18 to 30 and one aged 80 or older). Points the paper makes about the study in general: Compared with the aged group, the long-lived group had more naive CD4+ T cells, fewer expanded clones and increased TCR diversity, a pattern suggesting age selection. Observed TCR beta diversity correlated strongly with the percentage of naive T cells measured by flow cytometry. Since profiling was done on bulk unsorted PBMCs, naive and antigen-experienced compartments could not be conclusively compared. Because the CMV infection status of the donors was unknown, age-related changes in expanded clonotypes may potentially have been confounded. As age increased, observed TCR beta diversity per million T cells dropped in a roughly linear way, and a significant reduction was already evident by age about 36. Total diversity estimates from one million sequenced T cells were considered lower bounds and underestimates.

From the cysteine up to the phenylalanine, the CDR3 has a length of 15 residues. This entry keeps only the CDR3 DNA: 45 bases, framed from base 1. V is reduced by 5 bases and J by 9 bases, leaving a spacing of 17 bases between them. Reading the germline V gene gives CDR1 MNHNS and CDR2 SASEGT. The sequencing sample was made of blood. The chain links TRBV6-1 with TRBJ1-6, with the D gene call left open. The sequence was obtained from a woman older than 75 in good health. Donor details come from another sample of the same person, matched by shared clones. The CDR3 here reads CASSRNLVGSSPLHF. The nucleotide sequence reads as follows: TGTGCCAGCAGTAGAAACTTAGTGGGTAGTTCACCCCTCCACTTT.